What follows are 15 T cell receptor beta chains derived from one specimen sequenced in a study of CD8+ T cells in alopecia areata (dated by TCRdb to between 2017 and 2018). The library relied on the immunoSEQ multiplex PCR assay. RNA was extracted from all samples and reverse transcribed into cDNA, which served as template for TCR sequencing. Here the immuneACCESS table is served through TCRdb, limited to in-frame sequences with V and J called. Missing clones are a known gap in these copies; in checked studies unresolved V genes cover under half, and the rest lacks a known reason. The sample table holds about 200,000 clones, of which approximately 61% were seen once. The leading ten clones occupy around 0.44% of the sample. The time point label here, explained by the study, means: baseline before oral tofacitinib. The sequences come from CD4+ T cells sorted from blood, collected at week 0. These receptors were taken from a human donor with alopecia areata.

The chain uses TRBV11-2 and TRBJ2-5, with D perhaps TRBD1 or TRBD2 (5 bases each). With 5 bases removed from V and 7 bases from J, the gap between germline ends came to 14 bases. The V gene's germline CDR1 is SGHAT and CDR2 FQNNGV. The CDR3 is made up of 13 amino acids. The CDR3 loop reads CASSTDGGGTQYF. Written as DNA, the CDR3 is TGTGCCAGCAGCACAGATGGTGGGGGGACCCAGTACTTC.

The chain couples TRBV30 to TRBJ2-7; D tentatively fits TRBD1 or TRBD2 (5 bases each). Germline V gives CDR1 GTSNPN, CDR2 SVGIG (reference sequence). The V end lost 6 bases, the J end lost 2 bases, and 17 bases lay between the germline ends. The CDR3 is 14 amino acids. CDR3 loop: CACGRDGSAYEQYF. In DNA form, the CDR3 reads TGTGCCTGCGGAAGGGACGGATCAGCCTACGAGCAGTACTTC.

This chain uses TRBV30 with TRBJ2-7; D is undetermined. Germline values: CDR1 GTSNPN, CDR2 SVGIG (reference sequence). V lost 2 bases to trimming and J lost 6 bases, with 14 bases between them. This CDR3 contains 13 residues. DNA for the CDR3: TGTGCCTGGAGTCCTTCAGTCTTAGCCGAGCAGTACTTC. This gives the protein CAWSPSVLAEQYF.

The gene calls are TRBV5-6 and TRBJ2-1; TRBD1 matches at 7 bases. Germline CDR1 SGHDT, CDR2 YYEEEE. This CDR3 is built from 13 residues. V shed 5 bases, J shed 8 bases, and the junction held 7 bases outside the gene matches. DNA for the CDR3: TGTGCCAGCAGGATCCAGAGGGGGCATGAGCAGTTCTTC. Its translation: CASRIQRGHEQFF.

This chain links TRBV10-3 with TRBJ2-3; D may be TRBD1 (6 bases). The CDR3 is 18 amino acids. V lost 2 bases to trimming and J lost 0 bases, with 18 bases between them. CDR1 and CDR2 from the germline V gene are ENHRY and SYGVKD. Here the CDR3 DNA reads TGTGCCATCAGTGAGACCGGACCCGGGACACGTAGCACAGATACGCAGTATTTT. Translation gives CAISETGPGTRSTDTQYF.

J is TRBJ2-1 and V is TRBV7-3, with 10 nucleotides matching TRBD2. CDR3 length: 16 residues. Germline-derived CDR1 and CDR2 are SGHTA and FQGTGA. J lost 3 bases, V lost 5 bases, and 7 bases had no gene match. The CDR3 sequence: CASSLSRTSGYNEQFF. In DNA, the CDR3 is TGTGCCAGCAGCCTCAGCCGGACTAGCGGCTACAATGAGCAGTTCTTC.

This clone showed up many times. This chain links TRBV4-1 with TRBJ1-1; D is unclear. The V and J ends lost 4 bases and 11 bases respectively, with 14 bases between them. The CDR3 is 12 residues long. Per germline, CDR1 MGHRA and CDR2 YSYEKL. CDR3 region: CASSRIGLTAFF. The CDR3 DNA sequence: TGCGCCAGCAGCCGAATAGGGTTGACGGCTTTCTTT.

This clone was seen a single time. The CDR3 region has the DNA TGTGCTAGTGGTTTGTCCCGCGACAGGAGAATGAACACTGAAGCTTTCTTT. This codes for CASGLSRDRRMNTEAFF. The rearrangement links TRBV12-5 to TRBJ1-1; D may be TRBD1 (6 bases). This CDR3 comprises 17 residues. Germline V gene sequence: CDR1 LGHNT, CDR2 FRNRAP. V dropped 2 bases and J dropped 0 bases, with 16 bases sitting between them.

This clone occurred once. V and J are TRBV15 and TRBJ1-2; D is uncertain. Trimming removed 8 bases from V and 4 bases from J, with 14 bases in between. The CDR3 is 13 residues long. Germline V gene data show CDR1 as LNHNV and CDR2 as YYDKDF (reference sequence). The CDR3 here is CATRIGHLYGYTF. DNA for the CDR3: TGTGCCACCCGGATAGGGCACCTCTATGGCTACACCTTC.

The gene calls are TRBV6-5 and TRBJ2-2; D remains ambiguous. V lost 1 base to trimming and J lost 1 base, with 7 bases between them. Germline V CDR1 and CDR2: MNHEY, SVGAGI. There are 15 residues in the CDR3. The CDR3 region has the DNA TGTGCCAGCAGTTACTGGCAGGTGAACACCGGGGAGCTGTTTTTT. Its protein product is CASSYWQVNTGELFF.

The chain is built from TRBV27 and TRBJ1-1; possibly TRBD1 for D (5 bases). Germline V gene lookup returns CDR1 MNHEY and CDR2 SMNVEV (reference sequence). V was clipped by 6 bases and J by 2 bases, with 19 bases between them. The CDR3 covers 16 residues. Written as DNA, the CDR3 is TGTGCCAGCAGGGACCATGCCGGGACGGCTAACACTGAAGCTTTCTTT. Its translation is CASRDHAGTANTEAFF.

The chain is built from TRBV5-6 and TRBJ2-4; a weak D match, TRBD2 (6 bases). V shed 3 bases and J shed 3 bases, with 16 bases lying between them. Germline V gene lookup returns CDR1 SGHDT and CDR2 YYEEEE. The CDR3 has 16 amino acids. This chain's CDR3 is CASSSPGRRGKNIQYF. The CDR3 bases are TGTGCCAGCAGCTCTCCGGGACGGCGGGGCAAAAACATTCAGTACTTC.

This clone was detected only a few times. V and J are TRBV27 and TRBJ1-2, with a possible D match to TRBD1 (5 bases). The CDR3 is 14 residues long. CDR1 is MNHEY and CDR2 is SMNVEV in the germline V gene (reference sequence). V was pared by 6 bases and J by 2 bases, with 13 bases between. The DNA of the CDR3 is TGTGCCAGCAGACTCGGGGCAGAGAACTATGGCTACACCTTC. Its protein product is CASRLGAENYGYTF.

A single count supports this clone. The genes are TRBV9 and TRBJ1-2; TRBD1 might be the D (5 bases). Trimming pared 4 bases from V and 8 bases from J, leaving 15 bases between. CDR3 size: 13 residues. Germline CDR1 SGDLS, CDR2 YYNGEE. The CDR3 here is CASSTSGNRGYTF. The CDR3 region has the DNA TGTGCCAGCAGCACCTCAGGGAACCGAGGCTACACCTTC.

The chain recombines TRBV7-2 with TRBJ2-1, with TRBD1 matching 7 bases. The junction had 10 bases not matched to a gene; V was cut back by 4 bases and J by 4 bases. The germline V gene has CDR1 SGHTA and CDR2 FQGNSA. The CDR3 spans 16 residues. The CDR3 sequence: CASSSETGTRYNEQFF. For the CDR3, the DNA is TGTGCCAGCAGCTCAGAGACAGGGACGAGGTACAATGAGCAGTTCTTC.